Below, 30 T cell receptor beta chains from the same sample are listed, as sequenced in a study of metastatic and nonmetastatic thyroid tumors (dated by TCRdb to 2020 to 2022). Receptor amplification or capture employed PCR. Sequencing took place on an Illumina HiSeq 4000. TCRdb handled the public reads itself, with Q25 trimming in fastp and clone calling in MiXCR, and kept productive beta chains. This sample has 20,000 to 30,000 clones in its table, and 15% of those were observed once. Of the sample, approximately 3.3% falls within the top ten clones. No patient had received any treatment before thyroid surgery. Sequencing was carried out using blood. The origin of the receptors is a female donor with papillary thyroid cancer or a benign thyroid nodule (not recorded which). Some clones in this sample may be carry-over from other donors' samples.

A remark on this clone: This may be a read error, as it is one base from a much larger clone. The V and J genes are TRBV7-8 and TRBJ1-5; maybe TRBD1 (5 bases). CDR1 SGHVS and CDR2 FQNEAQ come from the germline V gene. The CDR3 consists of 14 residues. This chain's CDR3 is CASSLVGLRAPQRF. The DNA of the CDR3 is TGTGCCAGCAGCTTAGTAGGGCTCAGGGCGCCCCAGCGTTTT.

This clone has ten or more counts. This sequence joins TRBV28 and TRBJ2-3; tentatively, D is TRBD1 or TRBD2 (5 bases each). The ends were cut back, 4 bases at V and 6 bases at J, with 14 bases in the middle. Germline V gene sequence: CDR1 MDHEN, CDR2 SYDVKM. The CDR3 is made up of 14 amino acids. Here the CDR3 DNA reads TGTGCCAGCAGTTCCGGGGCCCTTTTGGATACGCAGTATTTT. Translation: CASSSGALLDTQYF.

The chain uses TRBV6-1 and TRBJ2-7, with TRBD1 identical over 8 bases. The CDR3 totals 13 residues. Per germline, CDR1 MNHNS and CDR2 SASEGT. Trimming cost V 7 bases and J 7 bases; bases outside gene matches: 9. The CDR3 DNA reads TGTGCCAGCAACAGGGACAGGATCGGAGAGCAGTACTTC. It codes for CASNRDRIGEQYF.

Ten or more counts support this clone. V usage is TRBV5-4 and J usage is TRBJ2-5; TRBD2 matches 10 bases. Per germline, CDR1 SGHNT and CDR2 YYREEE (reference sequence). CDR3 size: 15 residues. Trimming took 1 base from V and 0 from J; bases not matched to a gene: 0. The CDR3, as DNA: TGTGCCAGCAGCTTGACTAGCGGGGACCAAGAGACCCAGTACTTC. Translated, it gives CASSLTSGDQETQYF.

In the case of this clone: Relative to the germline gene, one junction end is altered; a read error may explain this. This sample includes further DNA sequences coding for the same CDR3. CDR3 protein: CASSPIFTEAFF. CDR3 coding DNA: TGCGCCAGCAGCCCTATATTCACTGAGGCTTTCTTT. The V gene is TRBV28, the J gene TRBJ1-1; no reliable D call. CDR1 and CDR2 from the germline V gene are MDHEN and SYDVKM. The CDR3 is 12 amino acids.

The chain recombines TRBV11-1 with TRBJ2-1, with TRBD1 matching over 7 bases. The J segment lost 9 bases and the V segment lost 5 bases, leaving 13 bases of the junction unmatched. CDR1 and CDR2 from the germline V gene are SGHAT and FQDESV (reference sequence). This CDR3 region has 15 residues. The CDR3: CASSPRGKGALEQFF. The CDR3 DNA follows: TGTGCCAGCAGCCCCCGTGGGAAGGGGGCTCTTGAGCAGTTCTTC.

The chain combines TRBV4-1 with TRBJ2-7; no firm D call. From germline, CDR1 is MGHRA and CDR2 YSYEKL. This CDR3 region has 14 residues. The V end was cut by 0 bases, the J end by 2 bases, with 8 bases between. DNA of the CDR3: TGCGCCAGCAGCCAAGATCTGACGGCCTACGAGCAGTACTTC. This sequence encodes CASSQDLTAYEQYF.

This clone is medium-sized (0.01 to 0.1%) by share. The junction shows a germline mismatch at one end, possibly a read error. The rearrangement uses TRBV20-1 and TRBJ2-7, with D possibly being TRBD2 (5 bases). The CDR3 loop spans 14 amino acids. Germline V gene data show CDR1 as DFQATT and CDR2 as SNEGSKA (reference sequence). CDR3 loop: CSARPPEAGGIYHF. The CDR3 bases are TGCAGTGCTAGACCCCCGGAGGCAGGCGGCATTTATCACTTC.

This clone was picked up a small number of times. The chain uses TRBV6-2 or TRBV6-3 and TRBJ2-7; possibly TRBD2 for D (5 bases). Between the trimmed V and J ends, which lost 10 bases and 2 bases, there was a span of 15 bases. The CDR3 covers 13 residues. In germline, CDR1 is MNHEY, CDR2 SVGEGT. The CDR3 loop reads CAMPAATTYEQYF. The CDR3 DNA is TGTGCCATGCCAGCGGCAACAACCTACGAGCAGTACTTC.

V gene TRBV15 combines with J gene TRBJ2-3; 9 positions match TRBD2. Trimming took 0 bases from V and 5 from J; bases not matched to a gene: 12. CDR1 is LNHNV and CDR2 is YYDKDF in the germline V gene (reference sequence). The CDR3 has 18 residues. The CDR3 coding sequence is TGTGCCACCAGCAGAGATACATTGGCGGGAGGGCCCGAAGATACGCAGTATTTT. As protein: CATSRDTLAGGPEDTQYF.

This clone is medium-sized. CDR3 sequence: CASSLGHEQYF. The CDR3 nucleotides read TGCGCCAGCAGCCTCGGACACGAGCAGTACTTC. The chain combines TRBV4-3 with TRBJ2-7, with no clear D. Germline-derived CDR1 and CDR2 are LGHNA and YSLEER. The CDR3 length is 11 residues. With 4 bases removed from V and 5 bases from J, the gap between germline ends came to 6 bases.

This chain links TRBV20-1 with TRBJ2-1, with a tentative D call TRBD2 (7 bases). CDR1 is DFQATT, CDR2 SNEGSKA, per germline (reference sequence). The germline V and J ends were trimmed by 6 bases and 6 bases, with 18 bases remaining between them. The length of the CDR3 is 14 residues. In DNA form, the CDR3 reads TGCAGTGCCCCAAGGGACATAGCGGGCAATGAGCAGTTCTTC. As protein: CSAPRDIAGNEQFF.

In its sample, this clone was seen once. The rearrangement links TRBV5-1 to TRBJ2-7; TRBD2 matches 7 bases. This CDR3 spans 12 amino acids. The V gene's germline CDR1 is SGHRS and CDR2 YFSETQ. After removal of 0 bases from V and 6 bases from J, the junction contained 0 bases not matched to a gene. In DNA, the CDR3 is TGCGCCAGCAGCTTGGCTAGCGGCGAGCAGTACTTC. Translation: CASSLASGEQYF.

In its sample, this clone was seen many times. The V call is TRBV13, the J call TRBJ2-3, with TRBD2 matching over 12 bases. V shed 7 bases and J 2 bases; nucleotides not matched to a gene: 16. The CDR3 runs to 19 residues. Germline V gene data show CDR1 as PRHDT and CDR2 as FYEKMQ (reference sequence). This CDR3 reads CASISEVLAGGPVTDTQYF. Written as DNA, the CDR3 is TGTGCCAGCATCTCGGAGGTACTAGCGGGAGGACCCGTCACAGATACGCAGTATTTT.

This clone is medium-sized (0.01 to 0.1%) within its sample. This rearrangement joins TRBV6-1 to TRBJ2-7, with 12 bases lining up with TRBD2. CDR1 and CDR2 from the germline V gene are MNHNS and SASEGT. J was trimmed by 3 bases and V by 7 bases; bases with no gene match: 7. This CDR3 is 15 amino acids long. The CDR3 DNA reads TGTGCCAGCACCCCTAGGACTAGCGGGATCTACGAGCAGTACTTC. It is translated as CASTPRTSGIYEQYF.

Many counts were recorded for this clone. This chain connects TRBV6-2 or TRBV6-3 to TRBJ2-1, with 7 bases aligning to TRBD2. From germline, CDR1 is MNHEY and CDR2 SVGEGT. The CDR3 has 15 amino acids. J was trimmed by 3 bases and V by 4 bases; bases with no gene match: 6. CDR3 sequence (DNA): TGTGCCAGCAGTTCCCCTAGCGGTTACTACAATGAGCAGTTCTTC. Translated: CASSSPSGYYNEQFF.

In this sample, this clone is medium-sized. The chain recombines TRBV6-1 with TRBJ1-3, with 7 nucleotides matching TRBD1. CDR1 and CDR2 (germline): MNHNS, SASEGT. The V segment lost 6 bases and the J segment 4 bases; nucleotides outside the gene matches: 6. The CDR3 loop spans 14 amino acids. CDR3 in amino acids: CASRETGRGNTIYF. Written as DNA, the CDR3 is TGTGCCAGCAGGGAGACAGGGAGAGGAAACACCATATATTTT.

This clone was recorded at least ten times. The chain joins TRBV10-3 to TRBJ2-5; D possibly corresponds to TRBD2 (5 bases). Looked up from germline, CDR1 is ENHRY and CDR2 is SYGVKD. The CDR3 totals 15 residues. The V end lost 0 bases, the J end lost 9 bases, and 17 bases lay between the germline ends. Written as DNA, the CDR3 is TGTGCCATCAGTGAGTCGAGCGGACGGGGTAATCCCCAGTACTTC. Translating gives CAISESSGRGNPQYF.

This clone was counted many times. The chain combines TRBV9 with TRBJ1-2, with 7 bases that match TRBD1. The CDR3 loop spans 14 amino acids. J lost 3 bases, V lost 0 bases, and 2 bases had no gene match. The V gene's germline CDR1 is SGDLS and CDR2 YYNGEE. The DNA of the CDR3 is TGTGCCAGCAGCGTAGCCACAGGGGACTATGGCTACACCTTC. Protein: CASSVATGDYGYTF.

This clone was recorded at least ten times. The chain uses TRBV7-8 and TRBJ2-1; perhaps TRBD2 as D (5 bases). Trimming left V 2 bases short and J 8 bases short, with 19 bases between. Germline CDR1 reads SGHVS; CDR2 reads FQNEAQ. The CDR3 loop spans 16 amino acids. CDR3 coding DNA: TGTGCCAGCAGCTTAATGGAGCCGAGCGGACGGGATGAGCAGTTCTTC. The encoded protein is CASSLMEPSGRDEQFF.

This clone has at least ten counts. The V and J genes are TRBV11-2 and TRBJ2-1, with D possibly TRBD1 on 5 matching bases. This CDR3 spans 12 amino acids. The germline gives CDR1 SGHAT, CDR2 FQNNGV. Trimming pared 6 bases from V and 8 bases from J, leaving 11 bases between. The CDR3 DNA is TGTGCCAGCAGGCAGTGGGGCGATGAGCAGTTCTTC. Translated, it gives CASRQWGDEQFF.

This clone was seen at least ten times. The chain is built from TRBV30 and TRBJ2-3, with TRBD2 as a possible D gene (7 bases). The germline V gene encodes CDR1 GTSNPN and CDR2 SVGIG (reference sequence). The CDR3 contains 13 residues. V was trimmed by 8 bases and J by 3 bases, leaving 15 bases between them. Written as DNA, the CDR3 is TGTGCCCAGGAGAGGGGGGGGACAGATACGCAGTATTTT. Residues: CAQERGGTDTQYF.

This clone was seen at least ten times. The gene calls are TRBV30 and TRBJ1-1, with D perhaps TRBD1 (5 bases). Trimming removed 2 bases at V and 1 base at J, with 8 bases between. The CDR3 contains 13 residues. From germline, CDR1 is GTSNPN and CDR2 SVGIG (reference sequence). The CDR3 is CAWSWGGNTEAFF. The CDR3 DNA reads TGTGCCTGGAGTTGGGGGGGGAACACTGAAGCTTTCTTT. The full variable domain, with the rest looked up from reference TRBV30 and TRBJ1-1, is SQTIHQWPATLVQPVGSPLSLECTVEGTSNPNLYWYRQAAGRGLQLLFYSVGIGQISSEVPQNLSASRPQDRQFILSSKKLLLSDSGFYLCAWSWGGNTEAFFGQGTRLTVV.

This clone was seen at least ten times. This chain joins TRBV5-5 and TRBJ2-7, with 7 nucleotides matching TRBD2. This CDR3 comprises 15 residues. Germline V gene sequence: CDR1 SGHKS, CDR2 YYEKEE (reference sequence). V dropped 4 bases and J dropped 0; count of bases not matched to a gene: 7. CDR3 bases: TGTGCCAGCAGCCCACTAGCGACAAGCTCCTACGAGCAGTACTTC. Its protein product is CASSPLATSSYEQYF.

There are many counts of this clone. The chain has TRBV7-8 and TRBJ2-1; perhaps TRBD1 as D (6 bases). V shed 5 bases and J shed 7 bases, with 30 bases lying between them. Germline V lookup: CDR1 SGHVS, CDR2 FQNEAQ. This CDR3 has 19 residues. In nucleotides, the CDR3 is TGTGCCAGCAGCCCCAAGTATGAAAGAGGGACATCGAAGAAAAATGAGCAGTTCTTC. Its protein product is CASSPKYERGTSKKNEQFF.

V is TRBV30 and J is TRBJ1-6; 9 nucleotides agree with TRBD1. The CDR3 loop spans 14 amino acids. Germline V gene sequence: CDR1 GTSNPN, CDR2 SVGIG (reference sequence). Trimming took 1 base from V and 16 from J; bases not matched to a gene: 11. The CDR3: CAWSAGTGLTRLHF. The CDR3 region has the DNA TGTGCCTGGAGTGCAGGGACAGGGCTTACCAGACTCCACTTT.

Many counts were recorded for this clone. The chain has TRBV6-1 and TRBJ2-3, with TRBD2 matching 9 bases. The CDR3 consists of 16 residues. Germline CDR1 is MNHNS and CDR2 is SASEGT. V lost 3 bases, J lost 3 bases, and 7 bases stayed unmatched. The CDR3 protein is CASSEGSAGGTDTQYF. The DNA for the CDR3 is TGTGCCAGCAGTGAGGGTTCCGCGGGAGGGACAGATACGCAGTATTTT.

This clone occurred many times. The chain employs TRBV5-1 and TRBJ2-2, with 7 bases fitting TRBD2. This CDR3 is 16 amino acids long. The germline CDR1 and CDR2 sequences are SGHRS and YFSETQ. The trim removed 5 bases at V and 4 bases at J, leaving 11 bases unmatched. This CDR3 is CASSVTAGVSTGELFF. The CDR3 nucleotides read TGCGCCAGCAGTGTCACGGCGGGAGTGTCCACCGGGGAGCTGTTTTTT.

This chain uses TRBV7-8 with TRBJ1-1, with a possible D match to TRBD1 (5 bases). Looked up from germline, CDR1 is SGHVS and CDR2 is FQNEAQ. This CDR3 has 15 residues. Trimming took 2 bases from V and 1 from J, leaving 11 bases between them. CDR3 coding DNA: TGTGCCAGCAGCTTAAGACAGCGCCCGAACACTGAAGCTTTCTTT. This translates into CASSLRQRPNTEAFF.

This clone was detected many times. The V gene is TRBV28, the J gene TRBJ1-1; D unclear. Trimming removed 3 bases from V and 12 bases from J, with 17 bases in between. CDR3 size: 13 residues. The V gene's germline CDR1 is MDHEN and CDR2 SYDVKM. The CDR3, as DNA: TGTGCCAGCAGTTTCAGCTTAACAAGGAACTCTTTCTTT. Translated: CASSFSLTRNSFF.